One sample yielded the 24 T cell receptor beta chains listed below, sequenced in a study of T cell responses to AZD1222 COVID-19 vaccine (dated by TCRdb to the early 2020s). The library relied on the immunoSEQ multiplex PCR assay. Not all clones reach the TCRdb copy of this immuneACCESS table, which keeps in-frame sequences only. Checked studies attribute under half of the gap to unresolved V genes and leave the rest unexplained. In all, the sample holds 95,000 to 150,000 clones, and 88% of those were seen once. The biggest ten clones account for roughly 3.5% of the sample. This sample's time point label indicates: baseline before first vaccination. The sequencing here drew on peripheral blood, taken on day 0 of AZD1222 vaccination. The receptor source for this set is an adult in good health.

The CDR3 sequence: CASGFLQNTEAFF. The DNA of the CDR3 is TGTGCTAGTGGTTTTCTTCAGAACACTGAAGCTTTCTTT. The chain couples TRBV12-5 to TRBJ1-1; D is unresolved. The CDR3 extends over 13 amino acids. Trimming removed 3 bases at V and 1 base at J, with 6 bases between. Germline V gives CDR1 LGHNT, CDR2 FRNRAP.

The chain recombines TRBV9 with TRBJ2-5, with no clear D. Trimming took 0 bases from V and 3 from J, leaving 9 bases between them. The CDR3 has 14 residues. Germline values: CDR1 SGDLS, CDR2 YYNGEE. In DNA form, the CDR3 reads TGTGCCAGCAGCGTAGCCCCAGTAAAAGAGACCCAGTACTTC. Its translation: CASSVAPVKETQYF.

This clone was seen repeatedly, ten times or more. Additional DNA sequences in this sample encode the identical CDR3. The chain couples TRBV6-2 or TRBV6-3 to TRBJ2-5, with 8 bases fitting TRBD2. Per germline, CDR1 MNHEY and CDR2 SVGEGT. Losses at the gene ends were 2 bases for V and 2 bases for J; bases not matched to a gene: 7. The CDR3 has 16 amino acids. The CDR3 DNA follows: TGTGCCAGCAGTTACCGTCGGGGGGGGCGGCAAGAGACCCAGTACTTC. Protein product: CASSYRRGGRQETQYF.

This chain uses TRBV9 with TRBJ1-4, with D tentatively TRBD1 (5 bases). The CDR3 consists of 17 residues. Germline V gene sequence: CDR1 SGDLS, CDR2 YYNGEE. V was trimmed by 0 bases and J by 7 bases, leaving 19 bases between them. The CDR3 reads CASSVDRGAPGGEKLFF. CDR3 DNA sequence: TGTGCCAGCAGCGTAGATCGGGGTGCCCCCGGGGGTGAAAAACTGTTTTTT.

The V and J genes are TRBV6-5 and TRBJ2-2; TRBD1 matches at 8 bases. CDR1 and CDR2 (germline): MNHEY, SVGAGI. The CDR3 runs 15 residues. The V segment lost 5 bases and the J segment 4 bases; nucleotides outside the gene matches: 6. The CDR3 loop is CASSHGQGSTGELFF. For the CDR3, the DNA is TGTGCCAGCAGTCACGGACAGGGAAGCACCGGGGAGCTGTTTTTT.

This rearrangement joins TRBV2 to TRBJ1-2, with 9 nucleotides matching TRBD1. V was clipped by 6 bases and J by 5 bases; unmatched bases: 1. CDR3 size: 12 residues. CDR1 is SNHLY and CDR2 is FYNNEI in the germline V gene. CDR3 DNA: TGTGCCAGCAGGACAGGGGGGTATGGCTACACCTTC. Amino acid sequence: CASRTGGYGYTF.

This chain links TRBV6-5 with TRBJ2-7, with 10 positions matching TRBD1. Germline V gene sequence: CDR1 MNHEY, CDR2 SVGAGI. This CDR3 has 14 residues. Trimming took 9 bases from V and 2 from J; bases not matched to a gene: 7. The CDR3 DNA is TGTGCCAGTAGGTCGGGACAGGGGACCTACGAGCAGTACTTC. Its translation is CASRSGQGTYEQYF.

The J gene is TRBJ2-2, the V gene TRBV13; TRBD1 matches at 12 bases. The CDR3 is 16 amino acids. V trimming: 4 bases; J trimming: 6 bases; junction bases outside the gene matches: 6. Germline CDR1 reads PRHDT; CDR2 reads FYEKMQ (reference sequence). CDR3 in DNA: TGTGCCAGCAGCTCCTGGGACAGGGGGCGTTCCGGGGAGCTGTTTTTT. The encoded protein is CASSSWDRGRSGELFF.

The sample holds one count of this clone. The V call is TRBV7-3, the J call TRBJ2-3, with D possibly being TRBD1 (6 bases). V dropped 1 base and J dropped 2 bases, with 13 bases sitting between them. Germline CDR1 reads SGHTA; CDR2 reads FQGTGA. CDR3 size: 16 residues. CDR3 DNA: TGTGCCAGCAGCTTAAACCCAGGGGCTGACACAGATACGCAGTATTTT. Its protein is CASSLNPGADTDTQYF.

The chain recombines TRBV4-2 with TRBJ1-2; D not certain. V was clipped by 4 bases and J by 9 bases, with 18 bases between them. CDR1 and CDR2 from the germline V gene are LGHNA and YNFKEQ. The CDR3 is 14 amino acids. For the CDR3, the DNA is TGTGCCAGCAGCCGGTCGGAGGCAGGCCCTCGCTACACCTTC. Amino acids: CASSRSEAGPRYTF.

The table lists this clone with a few counts. The chain has TRBV9 and TRBJ1-1; D gene ambiguous. V lost 3 bases to trimming and J lost 0 bases, with 3 bases between them. Germline CDR1 and CDR2: SGDLS and YYNGEE. This CDR3 spans 12 amino acids. This chain's CDR3 is CASSGLNTEAFF. Here the CDR3 DNA reads TGTGCCAGCAGCGGACTGAACACTGAAGCTTTCTTT. The full variable domain, completed using reference TRBV9 and TRBJ1-1, is DSGVTQTPKHLITATGQRVTLRCSPRSGDLSVYWYQQSLDQGLQFLIQYYNGEERAKGNILERFSAQQFPDLHSELNLSSLELGDSALYFCASSGLNTEAFFGQGTRLTVV.

This chain joins TRBV18 and TRBJ2-7; D may be TRBD2 (5 bases). CDR3 size: 11 residues. The germline CDR1 and CDR2 sequences are KGHSH and LQKENI. The V end lost 5 bases, the J end lost 7 bases, and 9 bases lay between the germline ends. The chain's CDR3 is CASSIGGEQYF. CDR3 coding DNA: TGTGCCAGCTCAATAGGAGGAGAGCAGTACTTC. The complete variable domain, with remaining parts taken from reference TRBV18 and TRBJ2-7, reads NAGVMQNPRHLVRRRGQEARLRCSPMKGHSHVYWYRQLPEEGLKFMVYLQKENIIDESGMPKERFSAEFPKEGPSILRIQQVVRGDSAAYFCASSIGGEQYFGPGTRLTVT.

The chain links TRBV6-5 to TRBJ1-2; D unresolved. The germline V gene has CDR1 MNHEY and CDR2 SVGAGI. Trimming took 2 bases from V and 8 from J, leaving 15 bases between them. The CDR3 sequence is 14 residues long. CDR3 residues: CASSYGEAGEGYTF. CDR3 coding DNA: TGTGCCAGCAGTTACGGGGAGGCCGGGGAAGGCTACACCTTC.

This sequence joins TRBV10-3 and TRBJ1-1, with TRBD1 as a possible D gene (6 bases). From germline, CDR1 is ENHRY and CDR2 SYGVKD. The V end lost 7 bases, the J end lost 0 bases, and 12 bases lay between the germline ends. The CDR3 has 14 amino acids. In nucleotides, the CDR3 is TGTGCCATCAAAGGACAGACCTTGAACACTGAAGCTTTCTTT. Translation: CAIKGQTLNTEAFF.

The rearrangement links TRBV6-5 to TRBJ1-2; 7 bases agree with TRBD1. Per the germline V gene, CDR1 is MNHEY and CDR2 is SVGAGI. With V trimmed by 8 bases and J by 4 bases, 10 bases remained unmatched. The CDR3 contains 14 residues. The CDR3 reads CASLENRGSYGYTF. The CDR3 DNA sequence: TGTGCCAGCTTAGAAAACAGGGGAAGCTATGGCTACACCTTC.

There are a few counts of this clone. This chain joins TRBV29-1 and TRBJ2-1, with 10 bases that match TRBD2. Germline CDR1 is SQVTM and CDR2 is ANQGSEA. Trimming at V came to 4 bases and at J to 1 base, leaving 4 bases not matched to a gene. The CDR3 covers 15 residues. This CDR3 reads CSVGSAGGSYNEQFF. The CDR3 coding sequence is TGCAGCGTTGGATCAGCGGGGGGGTCCTACAATGAGCAGTTCTTC.

V is TRBV5-1 and J is TRBJ2-2; TRBD2 matches 10 bases. V lost 4 bases to trimming and J lost 3 bases; unmatched junction nucleotides: 3. Germline V gives CDR1 SGHRS, CDR2 YFSETQ. This CDR3 has 15 residues. CDR3 sequence: CASSQLAGHTGELFF. The CDR3 DNA reads TGCGCCAGCAGCCAACTAGCGGGGCACACCGGGGAGCTGTTTTTT.

J is TRBJ2-7 and V is TRBV5-1; TRBD2 matches 10 bases. Germline CDR1 and CDR2: SGHRS and YFSETQ. The junction had 1 base not matched to a gene; V was cut back by 2 bases and J by 2 bases. The length of the CDR3 is 14 residues. CDR3 nucleotide sequence: TGCGCCAGCAGCTTCCTAGCGGGGGCCTACGAGCAGTACTTC. Translating gives CASSFLAGAYEQYF. Variable domain in full (rest from reference TRBV5-1 and TRBJ2-7): KAGVTQTPRYLIKTRGQQVTLSCSPISGHRSVSWYQQTPGQGLQFLFEYFSETQRNKGNFPGRFSGRQFSNSRSEMNVSTLELGDSALYLCASSFLAGAYEQYFGPGTRLTVT.

This CDR3 reads CASSAGRNQPQHF. CDR3 coding DNA: TGTGCCAGCAGCGCAGGGCGCAATCAGCCCCAGCATTTT. The chain has TRBV5-6 and TRBJ1-5; D is possibly TRBD1 (5 bases). Germline V lookup: CDR1 SGHDT, CDR2 YYEEEE. The CDR3 loop spans 13 amino acids. The V end was cut by 4 bases, the J end by 2 bases, with 7 bases between.

The chain carries TRBV6-5 and TRBJ1-5; tentatively, D is TRBD1 (5 bases). The CDR3 is 14 amino acids. The V and J ends lost 7 bases and 4 bases respectively, with 14 bases between them. CDR1 and CDR2 from the germline V gene are MNHEY and SVGAGI. CDR3: CASIHGAGNQPQHF. The CDR3 DNA sequence: TGTGCCAGCATCCATGGGGCAGGGAATCAGCCCCAGCATTTT.

V is TRBV15 and J is TRBJ1-4, with 8 bases identical to TRBD1. J gave up 8 bases and V 3 bases, and 8 bases lay outside the gene matches. Germline V gene data show CDR1 as LNHNV and CDR2 as YYDKDF (reference sequence). The CDR3 spans 15 residues. This CDR3 reads CATSSKDRVGEKLFF. CDR3 DNA: TGTGCCACCAGCAGCAAGGACAGGGTCGGAGAAAAACTGTTTTTT.

The V call is TRBV2, the J call TRBJ1-4; perhaps TRBD1 as D (5 bases). From germline, CDR1 is SNHLY and CDR2 FYNNEI. CDR3 length equals 14 residues. V was clipped by 7 bases and J by 5 bases, with 14 bases between them. The CDR3: CASIRGLRNEKLFF. Here the CDR3 DNA reads TGTGCCAGCATTAGGGGCCTAAGGAATGAAAAACTGTTTTTT.

V is TRBV4-1 and J is TRBJ1-1; 9 bases map to TRBD1. The CDR3 is 12 amino acids. The junction had 0 bases not matched to a gene; V was cut back by 3 bases and J by 7 bases. Germline V CDR1 and CDR2: MGHRA, YSYEKL. The CDR3 is CASSQTGGEAFF. CDR3 nucleotide sequence: TGCGCCAGCAGCCAGACAGGGGGTGAAGCTTTCTTT.

J is TRBJ2-2 and V is TRBV5-8; D is perhaps TRBD2 (5 bases). Trimming pared 4 bases from V and 5 bases from J, leaving 15 bases between. This CDR3 is built from 15 residues. Looked up from germline, CDR1 is SGHTS and CDR2 is YDEGEE. CDR3 DNA: TGTGCCAGCAGCCGAGGAAACTCGGGGACCGGGGAGCTGTTTTTT. Translated, it gives CASSRGNSGTGELFF.